Below are 28 T cell receptor beta chains sequenced from a single sample in a study of siplizumab effects on memory and regulatory T cells. Data came from immunoSEQ multiplex PCR; TCRdb stores just in-frame clones and leaves some out. Seen here are some 90,000 clones, 85% to 90% observed once, and the top ten hold over 12%. Sequenced: CD4+ T cells sorted from blood. The receptors come from a human donor in good health.

The chain links TRBV28 to TRBJ2-7, with D possibly TRBD2 on 7 matching bases. The length of the CDR3 is 11 residues. Germline CDR1 and CDR2: MDHEN and SYDVKM. Trimming cost V 7 bases and J 13 bases, with 17 bases left between them. The CDR3 loop reads CASTTGRGKYF. The CDR3 nucleotides are TGTGCCAGCACTACGGGGAGGGGGAAATACTTC.

The chain employs TRBV10-1 and TRBJ2-1; D may be TRBD2 (7 bases). The V gene lost 8 bases and the J gene lost 7 bases, with 18 bases spanning the gap. The germline V gene has CDR1 WNHNN and CDR2 SYGVQD (reference sequence). This CDR3 region has 14 residues. The CDR3 here is CASGEGRGKNEQFF. CDR3 nucleotides: TGCGCCAGCGGGGAGGGCAGGGGTAAGAATGAGCAGTTCTTC.

The DNA of the CDR3 is TGCGCCAGCAGCGAGGGGGGGACTAGCGGGATTCACGAGCAGTACTTC. Its protein product is CASSEGGTSGIHEQYF. The chain carries TRBV5-1 and TRBJ2-7; TRBD2 matches 13 bases. This CDR3 contains 16 residues. Germline CDR1 SGHRS, CDR2 YFSETQ. With 4 bases clipped from V and 5 bases from J, the junction kept 9 bases outside the gene matches.

The table lists this clone with a count of one. V is TRBV30 and J is TRBJ2-4; D is perhaps TRBD2 (6 bases). CDR1 and CDR2 (germline): GTSNPN, SVGIG (reference sequence). The CDR3 runs to 17 residues. Trimming stripped 5 bases from V and 0 bases from J, with 20 bases between. The CDR3 region has the DNA TGTGCCTGGTCAACCCGGGACTTCCTCATAGCCAAAAACATTCAGTACTTC. It translates to CAWSTRDFLIAKNIQYF.

The chain carries TRBV7-3 and TRBJ1-1, with no clear D. CDR1 SGHTA and CDR2 FQGTGA come from the germline V gene. Between the trimmed V and J ends, which lost 5 bases and 5 bases, there was a span of 15 bases. The CDR3 is made up of 14 amino acids. CDR3 sequence: CASSPGGPNTEAFF. In nucleotides, the CDR3 is TGTGCCAGCAGCCCAGGAGGGCCAAATACTGAAGCTTTCTTT.

This sequence joins TRBV6-5 and TRBJ1-6, with D unclear. Trimming stripped 5 bases from V and 6 bases from J, with 8 bases between. CDR1 and CDR2 (germline): MNHEY, SVGAGI. This CDR3 is 13 amino acids long. CDR3 DNA sequence: TGTGCCAGCAGTCAGGTCCCTAATTCACCCCTCCACTTT. Translated, it gives CASSQVPNSPLHF.

V and J are TRBV2 and TRBJ2-1; 8 positions agree with TRBD2. V lost 3 bases and J lost 4; bases outside the gene matches: 5. The CDR3 loop spans 15 amino acids. Germline values: CDR1 SNHLY, CDR2 FYNNEI. The CDR3 spells CASSEREAGYNEQFF. Here the CDR3 DNA reads TGTGCCAGCAGTGAGCGGGAGGCCGGTTACAATGAGCAGTTCTTC. Looking up the rest from reference TRBV2 and TRBJ2-1 gives the full variable domain: EPEVTQTPSHQVTQMGQEVILRCVPISNHLYFYWYRQILGQKVEFLVSFYNNEISEKSEIFDDQFSVERPDGSNFTLKIRSTKLEDSAMYFCASSEREAGYNEQFFGPGTRLTVL.

The rearrangement joins TRBV6-6 to TRBJ1-2, with D unclear. V lost 5 bases, J lost 3 bases, and 10 bases lay in between. The V gene's germline CDR1 is MNHNY and CDR2 SVGAGI (reference sequence). This CDR3 spans 13 amino acids. The CDR3 nucleotides are TGTGCCAGCAGTCCGGGCAACTACTATGGCTACACCTTC. Its translation: CASSPGNYYGYTF.

Here the CDR3 reads CASSLLGDRGPNTEAFF. The CDR3 nucleotides are TGCGCCAGCAGCTTGCTAGGGGACAGGGGGCCGAACACTGAAGCTTTCTTT. J is TRBJ1-1 and V is TRBV5-1, with TRBD1 matching 12 bases. Unmatched junction bases numbered 5, after V lost 1 base and J lost 1 base. CDR1 is SGHRS and CDR2 is YFSETQ in the germline V gene. The CDR3 length is 17 residues.

This chain uses TRBV18 with TRBJ1-5; D gene uncertain. The CDR3 covers 14 residues. Trimming removed 1 base at V and 6 bases at J, with 10 bases between. Germline CDR1 is KGHSH and CDR2 is LQKENI. CDR3 loop: CASSPQGMGQPQHF. CDR3 DNA: TGTGCCAGCTCACCACAGGGAATGGGTCAGCCCCAGCATTTT.

The chain is built from TRBV7-2 and TRBJ2-5; perhaps TRBD2 as D (6 bases). Germline CDR1 reads SGHTA; CDR2 reads FQGNSA. V lost 6 bases and J 5 bases, leaving 16 bases between the germline ends. The CDR3 is made up of 14 amino acids. CDR3 DNA: TGTGCCAGCAGGGTAGGAGGGAGCGGGGAGACCCAGTACTTC. This gives the protein CASRVGGSGETQYF.

The chain has TRBV6-5 and TRBJ2-7; maybe TRBD2 (7 bases). The CDR3 totals 15 residues. The germline gives CDR1 MNHEY, CDR2 SVGAGI. V lost 6 bases to trimming and J lost 2 bases, with 17 bases between them. The CDR3 DNA follows: TGTGCCAGCAGACCCCGGGGGGCGGGGACCTACGAGCAGTACTTC. Translating gives CASRPRGAGTYEQYF.

This chain links TRBV6-5 with TRBJ1-3; 7 positions agree with TRBD1. Germline loops: CDR1 MNHEY, CDR2 SVGAGI. The length of the CDR3 is 13 residues. The ends lost 0 bases at V and 9 bases at J; junction bases unmatched: 2. The CDR3 loop reads CASSYSRDSTIYF. In nucleotides, the CDR3 is TGTGCCAGCAGTTACTCGAGGGACAGCACCATATATTTT.

This sequence joins TRBV5-1 and TRBJ1-4, with D maybe TRBD1 (6 bases). CDR1 is SGHRS, CDR2 YFSETQ, per germline. Trimming left V 4 bases short and J 7 bases short, with 17 bases between. The CDR3 consists of 15 residues. CDR3 in amino acids: CASSLGAQGPEKLFF. The CDR3 DNA reads as TGCGCCAGCAGCCTCGGGGCACAGGGTCCTGAAAAACTGTTTTTT.

In this sample, this clone turned up a few times. Other DNA sequences in the same sample also yield this CDR3. The chain employs TRBV5-1 and TRBJ1-3; possible D gene TRBD1, 5 bases. CDR1 and CDR2 from the germline V gene are SGHRS and YFSETQ. The CDR3 length is 15 residues. V shed 0 bases and J shed 0 bases, with 7 bases lying between them. CDR3 DNA: TGCGCCAGCAGCTTGGCCGGGGGCTCTGGAAACACCATATATTTT. Amino acid sequence: CASSLAGGSGNTIYF. The complete variable domain, with remaining parts taken from reference TRBV5-1 and TRBJ1-3, reads KAGVTQTPRYLIKTRGQQVTLSCSPISGHRSVSWYQQTPGQGLQFLFEYFSETQRNKGNFPGRFSGRQFSNSRSEMNVSTLELGDSALYLCASSLAGGSGNTIYFGEGSWLTVV.

The chain links TRBV28 to TRBJ2-3, with 7 bases that match TRBD2. This CDR3 comprises 15 residues. The trim removed 5 bases at V and 2 bases at J, leaving 7 bases unmatched. Germline-derived CDR1 and CDR2 are MDHEN and SYDVKM. The CDR3 nucleotides are TGTGCCAGCAGTAGCGGGAACACACACACAGATACGCAGTATTTT. It specifies CASSSGNTHTDTQYF.

The genes are TRBV18 and TRBJ1-2, with 9 positions matching TRBD1. Trimming removed 6 bases from V and 3 bases from J; junction bases left unmatched: 5. The germline gives CDR1 KGHSH, CDR2 LQKENI. The CDR3 length is 14 residues. This chain's CDR3 is CASSPDRGYYGYTF. The CDR3 DNA sequence: TGTGCCAGCTCTCCCGACAGGGGGTACTATGGCTACACCTTC.

The chain combines TRBV15 with TRBJ1-5, with D unclear. The V end lost 1 base, the J end lost 6 bases, and 13 bases lay between the germline ends. Germline CDR1 is LNHNV and CDR2 is YYDKDF (reference sequence). The CDR3 length is 15 residues. The CDR3 here is CATSRGQLLVQPQHF. Here the CDR3 DNA reads TGTGCCACCAGCAGAGGTCAGCTTCTGGTTCAGCCCCAGCATTTT.

The chain employs TRBV19 and TRBJ1-1, with 7 positions matching TRBD1. CDR1 and CDR2 from the germline V gene are LNHDA and SQIVND (reference sequence). J gave up 5 bases and V 5 bases, and 14 bases lay outside the gene matches. CDR3 length equals 16 residues. The CDR3 DNA sequence: TGTGCCAGTAGTTTCCGACAGGGAAGGGCCCTTACTGAAGCTTTCTTT. It is translated as CASSFRQGRALTEAFF.

V usage is TRBV29-1 and J usage is TRBJ2-5; D is perhaps TRBD1 (6 bases). CDR1 SQVTM and CDR2 ANQGSEA come from the germline V gene. This CDR3 spans 12 amino acids. Trimming took 4 bases from V and 4 from J, leaving 10 bases between them. As DNA, the CDR3 is TGCAGCGTTGTAAGACAGGCAGAGACCCAGTACTTC. This sequence encodes CSVVRQAETQYF.

The rearrangement links TRBV29-1 to TRBJ2-7; the match to TRBD2 covers 12 bases. This CDR3 has 15 residues. Germline V lookup: CDR1 SQVTM, CDR2 ANQGSEA. The junction had 8 bases not matched to a gene; V was cut back by 7 bases and J by 1 base. The CDR3 loop reads CSARRGTSGSYEQYF. The CDR3 DNA sequence: TGCAGCGCTCGACGAGGGACTAGCGGGTCCTACGAGCAGTACTTC.

The chain has TRBV6-6 and TRBJ1-5, with 7 positions matching TRBD1. The V gene end was trimmed by 0 bases and the J gene end by 7 bases; junction bases not matched to a gene: 3. Germline V lookup: CDR1 MNHNY, CDR2 SVGAGI (reference sequence). The CDR3 covers 14 residues. CDR3 sequence (DNA): TGTGCCAGCAGTTACTCAGACAGGGCACAGCCCCAGCATTTT. Its translation: CASSYSDRAQPQHF.

The count of this clone is one. The V call is TRBV6-4, the J call TRBJ2-3, with D unresolved. The CDR3 contains 13 residues. Germline V gene lookup returns CDR1 MRHNA and CDR2 SNTAGT. Trimming removed 5 bases at V and 0 bases at J, with 6 bases between. The CDR3 region has the DNA TGTGCCAGCAGTTTGAAAAGCACAGATACGCAGTATTTT. This encodes CASSLKSTDTQYF.

This chain connects TRBV6-4 to TRBJ1-1, with a possible D match to TRBD1 (6 bases). Trimming stripped 8 bases from V and 0 bases from J, with 16 bases between. CDR3 length: 15 residues. Germline assignment: CDR1 MRHNA and CDR2 SNTAGT. The chain's CDR3 is CASGGQPRMNTEAFF. The CDR3 region has the DNA TGTGCCAGCGGAGGACAGCCTAGGATGAACACTGAAGCTTTCTTT.

The chain is built from TRBV5-1 and TRBJ1-6; D remains unclear. Germline CDR1 is SGHRS and CDR2 is YFSETQ. This CDR3 is built from 17 residues. The V end was cut by 1 base, the J end by 0 bases, with 11 bases between. CDR3 residues: CASSLSLPDSYNSPLHF. DNA of the CDR3: TGCGCCAGCAGCTTGAGTCTCCCCGACTCCTATAATTCACCCCTCCACTTT.

V is TRBV7-2 and J is TRBJ2-3, with 8 bases identical to TRBD2. Per germline, CDR1 SGHTA and CDR2 FQGNSA. The CDR3 covers 14 residues. The J segment lost 1 base and the V segment lost 5 bases, leaving 2 bases of the junction unmatched. The CDR3 DNA is TGTGCCAGCAGCATCGGGGGGGGCACAGATACGCAGTATTTT. It specifies CASSIGGGTDTQYF.

The rearrangement links TRBV4-3 to TRBJ1-3; D remains ambiguous. This CDR3 region has 14 residues. V was trimmed by 0 bases and J by 2 bases, leaving 5 bases between them. Per the germline V gene, CDR1 is LGHNA and CDR2 is YSLEER. CDR3 coding DNA: TGCGCCAGCAGCCAAGACCTAACTGGAAACACCATATATTTT. Residues: CASSQDLTGNTIYF.

This clone has a handful of counts. The chain is built from TRBV19 and TRBJ1-2; D ambiguous. Deletions cut 4 bases from V and 4 bases from J, with 7 bases between. Germline V gives CDR1 LNHDA, CDR2 SQIVND (reference sequence). CDR3 length equals 12 residues. The CDR3 loop is CASSTRVYGYTF. The CDR3 DNA reads as TGTGCCAGTAGTACACGAGTCTATGGCTACACCTTC.